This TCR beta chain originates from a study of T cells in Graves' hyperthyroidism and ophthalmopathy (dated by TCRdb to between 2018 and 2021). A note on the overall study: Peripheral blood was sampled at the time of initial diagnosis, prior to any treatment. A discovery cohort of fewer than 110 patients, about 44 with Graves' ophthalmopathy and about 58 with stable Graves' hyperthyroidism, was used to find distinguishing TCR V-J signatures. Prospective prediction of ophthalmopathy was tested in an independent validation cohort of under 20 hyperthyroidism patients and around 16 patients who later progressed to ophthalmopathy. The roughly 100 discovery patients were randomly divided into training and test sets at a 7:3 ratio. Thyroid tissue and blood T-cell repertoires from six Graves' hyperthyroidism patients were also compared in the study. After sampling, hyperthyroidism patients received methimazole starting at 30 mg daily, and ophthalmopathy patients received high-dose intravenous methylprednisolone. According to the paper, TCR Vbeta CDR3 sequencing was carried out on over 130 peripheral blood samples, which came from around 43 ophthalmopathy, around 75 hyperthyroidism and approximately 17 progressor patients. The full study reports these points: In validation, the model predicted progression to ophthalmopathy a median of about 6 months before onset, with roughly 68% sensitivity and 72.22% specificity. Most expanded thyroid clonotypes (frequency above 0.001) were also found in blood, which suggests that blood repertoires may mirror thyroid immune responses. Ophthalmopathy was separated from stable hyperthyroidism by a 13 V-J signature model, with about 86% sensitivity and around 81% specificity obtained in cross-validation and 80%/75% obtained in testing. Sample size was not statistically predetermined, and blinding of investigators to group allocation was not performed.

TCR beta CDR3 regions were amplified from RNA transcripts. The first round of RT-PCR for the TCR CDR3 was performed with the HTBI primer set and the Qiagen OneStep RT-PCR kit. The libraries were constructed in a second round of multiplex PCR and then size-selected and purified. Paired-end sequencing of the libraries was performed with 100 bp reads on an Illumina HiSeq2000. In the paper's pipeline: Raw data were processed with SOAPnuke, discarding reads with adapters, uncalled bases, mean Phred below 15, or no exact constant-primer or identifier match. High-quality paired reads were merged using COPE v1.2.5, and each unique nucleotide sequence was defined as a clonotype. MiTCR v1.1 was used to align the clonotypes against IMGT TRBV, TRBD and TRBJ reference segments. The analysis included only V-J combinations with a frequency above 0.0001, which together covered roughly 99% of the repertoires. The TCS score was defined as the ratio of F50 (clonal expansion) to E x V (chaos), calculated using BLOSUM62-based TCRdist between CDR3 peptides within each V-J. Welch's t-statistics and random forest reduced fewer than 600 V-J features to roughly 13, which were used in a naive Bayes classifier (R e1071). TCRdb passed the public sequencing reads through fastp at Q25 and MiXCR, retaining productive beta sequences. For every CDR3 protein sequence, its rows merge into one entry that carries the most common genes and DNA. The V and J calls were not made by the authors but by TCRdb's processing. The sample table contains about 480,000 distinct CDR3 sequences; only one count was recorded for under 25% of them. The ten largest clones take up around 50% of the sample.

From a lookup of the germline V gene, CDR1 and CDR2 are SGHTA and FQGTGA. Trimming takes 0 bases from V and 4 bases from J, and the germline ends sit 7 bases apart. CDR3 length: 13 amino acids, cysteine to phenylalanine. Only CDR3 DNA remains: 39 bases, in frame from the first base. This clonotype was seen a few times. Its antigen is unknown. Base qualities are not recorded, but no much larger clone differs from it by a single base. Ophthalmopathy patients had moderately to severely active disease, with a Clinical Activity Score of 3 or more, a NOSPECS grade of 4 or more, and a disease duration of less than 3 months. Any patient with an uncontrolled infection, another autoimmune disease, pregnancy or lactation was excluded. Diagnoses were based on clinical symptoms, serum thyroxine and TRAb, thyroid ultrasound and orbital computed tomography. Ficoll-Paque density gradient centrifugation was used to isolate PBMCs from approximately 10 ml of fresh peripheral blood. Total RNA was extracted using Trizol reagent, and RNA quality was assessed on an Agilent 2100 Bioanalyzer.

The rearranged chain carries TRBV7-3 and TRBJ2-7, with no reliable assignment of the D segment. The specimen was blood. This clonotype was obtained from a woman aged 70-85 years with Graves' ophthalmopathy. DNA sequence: TGTGCCAGCAGCTTAACTTGGGGATACGAGCAGTACTTC. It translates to CASSLTWGYEQYF. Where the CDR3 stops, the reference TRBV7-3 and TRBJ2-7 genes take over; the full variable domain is GAGVSQTPSNKVTEKGKYVELRCDPISGHTALYWYRQSLGQGPEFLIYFQGTGAADDSGLPNDRFFAVRPEGSVSTLKIQRTERGDSAVYLCASSLTWGYEQYFGPGTRLTVT.